Each of the 23 T cell receptor beta chains below was sequenced from the same sample in a study of regulatory T cells in long-lasting Graves disease. According to the study, TCR beta libraries were built with iRepertoire HTBI primers and CDR3-region Arm-PCR. TCRdb analysed the multiplex PCR reads with MiXCR anew, one entry per CDR3 protein. Of about 540,000 distinct CDR3 sequences in the sample, 13% were seen once. The sample's time point: newly diagnosed GD, antithyroid drugs for less than 3 months. With RNA extracted from PBMCs as input, the TCR library was made. The same data also went into a second study, on T cells in Graves' hyperthyroidism and ophthalmopathy.

The sequenced sample was peripheral blood mononuclear cells (PBMCs), obtained at new diagnosis, from a patient treated with antithyroid drugs. These receptors all stem from a man aged 25 to 45 with Graves disease.

This clonotype was counted at least ten times. This chain joins TRBV7-2 and TRBJ2-5; D ambiguous. Trimming stripped 0 bases from V and 2 bases from J, with 7 bases between. Germline V lookup: CDR1 SGHTA, CDR2 FQGNSA. The CDR3 sequence is 14 residues long. The CDR3 loop is CASSLAPAQETQYF. The CDR3, as DNA: TGTGCCAGCAGCTTAGCACCGGCACAAGAGACCCAGTACTTC.

Concerning this clonotype: Likely a read error: the CDR3 ends without its conserved phenylalanine or tryptophan. The rearrangement joins TRBV5-5 to TRBJ1-1; tentative D call: TRBD1 (6 bases). Germline CDR1 is SGHKS and CDR2 is YYEKEE (reference sequence). CDR3 length equals 13 residues. V was cut by 3 bases and J by 3 bases, with 9 bases left in between. The CDR3 bases are TGTGCCAGCAGCTGGACAGTAGACACTGAAGCTTTCCTT. This sequence encodes CASSWTVDTEAFL.

This clonotype was counted only a few times. The chain employs TRBV20-1 and TRBJ2-1, with D possibly being TRBD2 (6 bases). Per germline, CDR1 DFQATT and CDR2 SNEGSKA (reference sequence). The CDR3 sequence is 14 residues long. Between the trimmed V and J ends, which lost 3 bases and 9 bases, there was a span of 18 bases. CDR3 loop: CSARPDRTTGEQFF. The CDR3 DNA reads as TGCAGTGCTAGGCCCGACCGGACTACGGGTGAGCAGTTCTTC.

This clonotype was detected ten times or more. The V gene is TRBV28, the J gene TRBJ2-1, with D perhaps TRBD1 or TRBD2 (5 bases each). This CDR3 region has 14 residues. The ends were cut back, 3 bases at V and 7 bases at J, with 13 bases in the middle. CDR1 is MDHEN and CDR2 is SYDVKM in the germline V gene. The CDR3 DNA follows: TGTGCCAGCAGTTTGACCGGGGCCTCAAATGAGCAGTTCTTC. Its translation is CASSLTGASNEQFF. Supplemented by reference TRBV28 and TRBJ2-1, the full variable domain reads DVKVTQSSRYLVKRTGEKVFLECVQDMDHENMFWYRQDPGLGLRLIYFSYDVKMKEKGDIPEGYSVSREKKERFSLILESASTNQTSMYLCASSLTGASNEQFFGPGTRLTVL.

V and J are TRBV5-1 and TRBJ2-6, with 8 bases aligning to TRBD2. This CDR3 is built from 17 residues. Germline V gene data show CDR1 as SGHRS and CDR2 as YFSETQ. Losses at the gene ends were 1 base for V and 1 base for J; bases not matched to a gene: 4. The CDR3 is CASSLPGGPSGANVLTF. CDR3 sequence (DNA): TGCGCCAGCAGCTTGCCGGGAGGGCCTTCTGGGGCCAACGTCCTGACTTTC.

This clonotype was seen ten or more times. The genes are TRBV6-1 and TRBJ1-6, with 11 bases identical to TRBD1. Per germline, CDR1 MNHNS and CDR2 SASEGT. The CDR3 has 15 amino acids. V dropped 6 bases and J dropped 6; count of bases not matched to a gene: 4. The CDR3 DNA follows: TGTGCCAGCAGCGGGGACAGGGGGTTTAATTCACCCCTCCACTTT. Its translation: CASSGDRGFNSPLHF.

This rearrangement joins TRBV30 to TRBJ2-3; perhaps TRBD2 as D (5 bases). This CDR3 has 11 amino acids. Germline V gene sequence: CDR1 GTSNPN, CDR2 SVGIG (reference sequence). V was pared by 7 bases and J by 5 bases, with 10 bases between. The CDR3 spells CAFEGVDTQYF. The CDR3 DNA is TGTGCCTTTGAGGGTGTAGATACGCAGTATTTT.

Comments on this clonotype: This may be a read error: a much more frequent sequence differs by one nucleotide. This chain links TRBV29-1 with TRBJ2-6; no clear D. Germline loops: CDR1 SQVTM, CDR2 ANQGSEA. The CDR3 covers 15 residues. V lost 1 base, J lost 2 bases, and 9 bases lay in between. The CDR3 DNA sequence: TGCAGCGTTGAAGCTCCCAGCCCTGGGGCCAACGTCCTGACTTTC. Protein: CSVEAPSPGANVLTF. The whole variable domain, remainder taken from reference TRBV29-1 and TRBJ2-6, is SAVISQKPSRDICQRGTSLTIQCQVDSQVTMMFWYRQQPGQSLTLIATANQGSEATYESGFVIDKFPISRPNLTFSTLTVSNMSPEDSSIYLCSVEAPSPGANVLTFGAGSRLTVL.

This clonotype was detected many times. CDR3 in amino acids: CASSLVYAGRDEQFF. CDR3 DNA: TGCGCCAGCAGCTTGGTTTATGCGGGACGCGATGAGCAGTTCTTC. The J gene is TRBJ2-1, the V gene TRBV5-1; tentative D call: TRBD2 (6 bases). Per germline, CDR1 SGHRS and CDR2 YFSETQ. Trimming took 0 bases from V and 8 from J, leaving 15 bases between them. This CDR3 contains 15 residues.

This clonotype showed up many times. Here the CDR3 DNA reads TGTGCCAGCACCCGGACAAGGACGTCAGTCGAGCAGTTCTTC. Its translation is CASTRTRTSVEQFF. This chain links TRBV12-3 or TRBV12-4 with TRBJ2-1, with D perhaps matching TRBD1 (5 bases). V was trimmed by 7 bases and J by 10 bases, leaving 20 bases between them. The CDR3 extends over 14 amino acids.

This clonotype was observed at least ten times. DNA for the CDR3: TGCAGCGTTGAAGGAAGCTTGGGCACTGAAGCTTTCTTT. Its protein product is CSVEGSLGTEAFF. The V call is TRBV29-1, the J call TRBJ1-1; D ambiguous. Trimming took off 1 base at V and 4 bases at J, with 10 bases between the two ends. The CDR3 covers 13 residues. Germline CDR1 is SQVTM and CDR2 is ANQGSEA.

This clonotype showed up many times. This chain joins TRBV20-1 and TRBJ1-5, with D uncertain. The CDR3 is 15 amino acids. Trimming removed 0 bases at V and 3 bases at J, with 12 bases between. Looked up from germline, CDR1 is DFQATT and CDR2 is SNEGSKA (reference sequence). This chain's CDR3 is CSARDLATYNQPQHF. The DNA for the CDR3 is TGCAGTGCTAGAGATTTGGCGACTTACAATCAGCCCCAGCATTTT.

This clonotype was counted ten times or more. The rearrangement links TRBV7-3 to TRBJ2-2, with D perhaps matching TRBD2 (6 bases). The CDR3 has 15 residues. Germline V gene sequence: CDR1 SGHTA, CDR2 FQGTGA. Trimming stripped 5 bases from V and 5 bases from J, with 15 bases between. This CDR3 is CASSGAGRRTGELFF. The CDR3 DNA is TGTGCCAGCAGCGGGGCAGGGAGGCGTACCGGGGAGCTGTTTTTT.

For this clonotype: This sequence may be a read error, since a much larger clone differs from it by one base. The gene calls are TRBV6-2 or TRBV6-3 and TRBJ2-7, with 9 bases identical to TRBD2. The CDR3 spans 16 residues. The V gene's germline CDR1 is MNHEY and CDR2 SVGEGT. The CDR3 DNA reads TGTGCCAGCAGTTTCCTTTCGACTAGCGGCTACTACGAGCGGTACTTC. The encoded protein is CASSFLSTSGYYERYF.

This clonotype was observed a few times. The chain uses TRBV3-1 and TRBJ1-4; D uncertain. Germline values: CDR1 LGHDT, CDR2 YNNKEL (reference sequence). V dropped 2 bases and J dropped 8 bases, with 3 bases sitting between them. CDR3 length equals 11 residues. The CDR3: CASSQREKLFF. In nucleotides, the CDR3 is TGTGCCAGCAGCCAAAGAGAAAAACTGTTTTTT.

This clonotype was counted a few times. This chain links TRBV2 with TRBJ1-6; 7 bases map to TRBD1. The V segment lost 11 bases and the J segment 10 bases; nucleotides outside the gene matches: 11. The length of the CDR3 is 13 residues. CDR1 SNHLY and CDR2 FYNNEI come from the germline V gene. The CDR3 reads CARRDSGPSPLHF. The DNA of the CDR3 is TGTGCCCGCCGGGACAGCGGTCCCTCACCCCTCCACTTT. The whole variable domain, filled in from reference TRBV2 and TRBJ1-6, reads EPEVTQTPSHQVTQMGQEVILRCVPISNHLYFYWYRQILGQKVEFLVSFYNNEISEKSEIFDDQFSVERPDGSNFTLKIRSTKLEDSAMYFCARRDSGPSPLHFGNGTRLTVT.

This clonotype was recorded many times. The junction differs from germline at one of its ends, possibly a read error. The rearrangement links TRBV11-2 to TRBJ2-4; tentatively, D is TRBD1 (5 bases). Germline lookup yields CDR1 SGHAT and CDR2 FQNNGV. This CDR3 is built from 13 residues. CDR3 sequence: CASSPSPGITNCF. DNA for the CDR3: TGTGCCAGCAGCCCCTCCCCAGGGATAACTAACTGCTTC.

This clonotype was seen more than once but under ten times. The gene calls are TRBV28 and TRBJ2-1; 7 bases are shared with TRBD2. CDR1 MDHEN and CDR2 SYDVKM come from the germline V gene. The V segment lost 5 bases and the J segment 5 bases; nucleotides outside the gene matches: 3. The CDR3 spans 13 residues. The CDR3 protein is CASSLAVDNEQFF. Written as DNA, the CDR3 is TGTGCCAGCAGTCTAGCGGTCGACAATGAGCAGTTCTTC.

This clonotype was detected many times. The V call is TRBV24-1, the J call TRBJ2-1; D is possibly TRBD1 (6 bases). Per germline, CDR1 KGHDR and CDR2 SFDVKD. The CDR3 has 15 amino acids. V lost 1 base and J lost 5, with 11 bases in between. The CDR3 protein is CATSDLGTPDNEQFF. The CDR3 DNA is TGTGCCACCAGTGATTTAGGGACACCCGACAATGAGCAGTTCTTC.

This clonotype was counted a single time. The rearrangement joins TRBV12-3 or TRBV12-4 to TRBJ1-3; D call uncertain. Trimming shortened V by 6 bases and J by 4 bases, and 7 bases separated the two germline ends. There are 12 residues in the CDR3. CDR3 nucleotides: TGTGCCAGCAGAACCATAGGAAACACCATATATTTT. It yields the protein CASRTIGNTIYF.

There are many counts of this clonotype. The chain couples TRBV6-2 or TRBV6-3 to TRBJ2-4; D remains ambiguous. The V gene's germline CDR1 is MNHEY and CDR2 SVGEGT. The V gene lost 5 bases and the J gene lost 0 bases, with 11 bases spanning the gap. The CDR3 length is 15 residues. In nucleotides, the CDR3 is TGTGCCAGCAGTCAGTCTGATCTAGCCAAAAACATTCAGTACTTC. Protein product: CASSQSDLAKNIQYF.

This clonotype was seen at least ten times. This chain links TRBV11-2 with TRBJ2-3; no firm D call. This CDR3 has 14 residues. The germline gives CDR1 SGHAT, CDR2 FQNNGV. V was pared by 4 bases and J by 6 bases, with 14 bases between. CDR3 coding DNA: TGTGCCAGCAGCTCCCTTTCGAGTGCGGATACGCAGTATTTT. Its protein is CASSSLSSADTQYF.

The chain has TRBV24-1 and TRBJ1-2; possible D gene TRBD1, 5 bases. Looked up from germline, CDR1 is KGHDR and CDR2 is SFDVKD. This CDR3 has 14 amino acids. V dropped 1 base and J dropped 2 bases, with 7 bases sitting between them. The CDR3 spells CATSDLRGNYGYTF. DNA of the CDR3: TGTGCCACCAGTGATTTAAGGGGAAACTATGGCTACACCTTC.